This entry lists 4 T cell receptor beta chains sequenced from one sample in a study of CD8+ T cells in alopecia areata. This sample's treatment: oral pan-JAK inhibitor, 5-10 mg twice daily. RNA was extracted and reverse transcribed into cDNA as the sequencing template. The data were produced by immunoSEQ multiplex PCR, yet TCRdb's version contains in-frame clones alone and is incomplete. Of about 140,000 clones listed, approximately 86% are singletons. This specimen consisted of CD8+ T cells sorted from blood, obtained at week 4, from a patient treated with tofacitinib. These receptors all come from a human donor with alopecia areata.

The rearrangement links TRBV6-1 to TRBJ2-1; D may match TRBD1 or TRBD2 (5 bases each). Germline CDR1 and CDR2: MNHNS and SASEGT. The CDR3 is made up of 12 amino acids. Trimming took 6 bases from V and 10 from J, leaving 13 bases between them. CDR3: CASSGTSGEQFF. DNA for the CDR3: TGTGCCAGCAGCGGGACGAGTGGGGAGCAGTTCTTC.

This chain connects TRBV5-1 to TRBJ2-3, with 8 bases lining up with TRBD2. J was trimmed by 2 bases and V by 0 bases; bases with no gene match: 2. The CDR3 covers 15 residues. The germline V gene has CDR1 SGHRS and CDR2 YFSETQ. The CDR3 sequence is CASSLGLAFTDTQYF. CDR3 nucleotide sequence: TGCGCCAGCAGCTTGGGACTAGCGTTCACAGATACGCAGTATTTT.

J is TRBJ1-1 and V is TRBV7-9; D is unresolved. Per germline, CDR1 SEHNR and CDR2 FQNEAQ (reference sequence). Trimming left V 5 bases short and J 7 bases short, with 8 bases between. This CDR3 region has 11 residues. The CDR3 is CASSVYHEAFF. In DNA form, the CDR3 reads TGTGCCAGCAGCGTGTATCATGAAGCTTTCTTT.

V is TRBV7-9 and J is TRBJ2-1; D unresolved. The germline V gene has CDR1 SEHNR and CDR2 FQNEAQ (reference sequence). Trimming cost V 5 bases and J 5 bases, with 16 bases left between them. The CDR3 runs 15 residues. The CDR3 is CASSPPTLGHNEQFF. The CDR3 coding sequence is TGTGCCAGCAGCCCCCCGACCCTCGGGCACAATGAGCAGTTCTTC. Supplemented by reference TRBV7-9 and TRBJ2-1, the full variable domain reads DTGVSQNPRHKITKRGQNVTFRCDPISEHNRLYWYRQTLGQGPEFLTYFQNEAQLEKSRLLSDRFSAERPKGSFSTLEIQRTEQGDSAMYLCASSPPTLGHNEQFFGPGTRLTVL.